A single sample gave rise to the 8 T cell receptor beta chains below, sequenced in a study of T cells in Graves' hyperthyroidism and ophthalmopathy. RNA transcripts were the template for amplifying TCR beta CDR3 regions. Primed by the HTBI set, a first-round RT-PCR was run on the TCR CDR3. One entry per CDR3 protein results from TCRdb running MiXCR on the multiplex PCR reads. The table includes hundreds of thousands of distinct CDR3 sequences, over 15% detected once. The sample taken for sequencing was blood. These receptors originate from a young woman with Graves' hyperthyroidism.

This clonotype has at least ten counts. CDR3 loop: CSARDWGQGYEQYF. The CDR3, as DNA: TGCAGTGCTAGAGATTGGGGACAGGGGTACGAGCAGTACTTC. The rearrangement links TRBV20-1 to TRBJ2-7; 10 positions match TRBD1. After removal of 0 bases from V and 4 bases from J, the junction contained 3 bases not matched to a gene. The CDR3 contains 14 residues. Per the germline V gene, CDR1 is DFQATT and CDR2 is SNEGSKA (reference sequence).

J is TRBJ2-1 and V is TRBV20-1; D possibly corresponds to TRBD1 (8 bases). Per germline, CDR1 DFQATT and CDR2 SNEGSKA (reference sequence). V was trimmed by 5 bases and J by 8 bases, leaving 16 bases between them. This CDR3 comprises 13 residues. CDR3 DNA: TGCAGTGCTGAGAACAGGGGGGGATATGAGCAGTTCTTC. Protein sequence: CSAENRGGYEQFF.

There are many counts of this clonotype. This sequence joins TRBV12-3 or TRBV12-4 and TRBJ2-1; the match to TRBD2 covers 9 bases. V lost 7 bases to trimming and J lost 12 bases; unmatched junction nucleotides: 19. The CDR3 covers 16 residues. The CDR3 is CASKGFGTSLNLGQFF. In DNA form, the CDR3 reads TGTGCCAGCAAGGGGTTCGGGACTAGCTTGAATCTAGGGCAGTTCTTC.

This clonotype was observed at least ten times. V is TRBV20-1 and J is TRBJ2-7; D perhaps matches TRBD2 (6 bases). Germline V CDR1 and CDR2: DFQATT, SNEGSKA (reference sequence). Trimming shortened V by 3 bases and J by 3 bases, and 12 bases separated the two germline ends. The CDR3 totals 13 residues. For the CDR3, the DNA is TGCAGTGCTAGGGGAGGAGGCTTCTACGAGCAGTACTTC. Its protein product is CSARGGGFYEQYF.

In its sample, this clonotype was seen a few times. An end of the junction differs from the germline gene, which may be a read error. The V call is TRBV7-2, the J call TRBJ2-1; D is possibly TRBD2 (6 bases). The CDR3 is 16 amino acids. Germline V lookup: CDR1 SGHTA, CDR2 FQGNSA. Here the CDR3 DNA reads TGTGCCAGCAGCCCCCTGGGGCGGGGAAGATACAATGAGCACTTCTTC. Translating it yields CASSPLGRGRYNEHFF.

The V and J genes are TRBV19 and TRBJ1-2; 7 nucleotides align to TRBD1. Per the germline V gene, CDR1 is LNHDA and CDR2 is SQIVND (reference sequence). The CDR3 is made up of 13 amino acids. Trimming removed 8 bases from V and 5 bases from J; junction bases left unmatched: 8. Here the CDR3 DNA reads TGTGCCAGTCGCCGGTCCAGGGGGTATGGCTACACCTTC. Residues: CASRRSRGYGYTF.

This clonotype was detected many times. The chain has TRBV3-1 and TRBJ1-2; 9 positions match TRBD1. Per the germline V gene, CDR1 is LGHDT and CDR2 is YNNKEL (reference sequence). This CDR3 is built from 15 residues. The V and J ends lost 1 base and 4 bases, in that order; junction bases with no gene match: 4. The CDR3: CASSQGTGGGYGYTF. In DNA form, the CDR3 reads TGTGCCAGCAGCCAAGGCACAGGGGGCGGCTATGGCTACACCTTC.

This clonotype was observed once. The rearrangement joins TRBV29-1 to TRBJ2-5; D uncertain. Looked up from germline, CDR1 is SQVTM and CDR2 is ANQGSEA. With 4 bases removed from V and 5 bases from J, the gap between germline ends came to 14 bases. CDR3 length equals 13 residues. The chain's CDR3 is CSVVVTDRETQYF. As DNA, the CDR3 is TGCAGCGTTGTGGTGACGGACCGGGAGACCCAGTACTTC.